This TCR beta chain was identified during a study of ipilimumab plus nivolumab after autologous stem cell transplantation. About the research overall: DLBCL patients had primary refractory or relapsed disease.

Sequenced by immunoSEQ multiplex PCR; TCRdb stores in-frame clones only, minus some. The table lists 15,000 to 20,000 clones, around 80% of them singletons. Comment on this clone: Its antigen remains unidentified.

Findings and limits, study-wide: The authors say TCR, Treg and microbiome findings warrant further study.

Patients got 3 mg/kg IV nivolumab weeks 1, 4, 7, 10, then biweekly through week 26. This TCR was sampled from a male donor with diffuse large B-cell lymphoma. Sequences were derived from PBMCs, sampled in a trial of ipilimumab plus nivolumab as post-transplant consolidation.

CDR3 DNA: TGTGCCAGCAGCGAACAGGCTGTGAGCTCCTACGAGCAGTACTTC. Translated: CASSEQAVSSYEQYF. The J gene is TRBJ2-7, the V gene TRBV7-8, with a possible D match to TRBD1 (5 bases). The CDR3 contains 15 residues. Germline V gene data show CDR1 as SGHVS and CDR2 as FQNEAQ. Trimming removed 5 bases from V and 0 bases from J, with 14 bases in between. The whole variable domain, remainder taken from reference TRBV7-8 and TRBJ2-7, is GAGVSQSPRYKVAKRGQDVALRCDPISGHVSLFWYQQALGQGPEFLTYFQNEAQLDKSGLPSDRFFAERPEGSVSTLKIQRTQQEDSAVYLCASSEQAVSSYEQYFGPGTRLTVT.